Listed below are T cell receptor beta chains from one sample, sequenced in a study of CD8 T cells in ankylosing spondylitis. From the 5' RACE reads, TCRdb called clonotypes with MiXCR, one entry per CDR3 protein. The sample lists about 240,000 distinct CDR3 sequences; approximately 9% were seen once. Material: blood, either unsorted or a sorted T cell fraction (not recorded which). Receptors originate from a male donor with ankylosing spondylitis or in good health (not recorded which). Each CDR3 is given with its conserved first and last residue. The D gene is left open where the match is weak. The size of a clone is reported for some rows only, either as once, few or many, or as a class for expanded clones.

TRBJ1-1 NA many TRBV4-3 TGCGCCAGCAGCCAGAAGGGCCGTTGGGCAGGGAGGACTGAAGCTTTCTTT CASSQKGRWAGRTEAFF
TRBJ1-3 NA many TRBV18 TGTGCCAGCTCAAAAACCGGGACAAACTCTGGAAACACCATATATTTT CASSKTGTNSGNTIYF
TRBJ2-7 NA many TRBV29-1 TGCAGCGTTGAAGGTCTAGCACCTTACGAGCAGTACTTC CSVEGLAPYEQYF
TRBJ2-5 TRBD2 many TRBV20-1 TGCAGTGCTAATAGCGGGAGCGAAGAGACCCAGTACTTC CSANSGSEETQYF
TRBJ2-2 NA many TRBV3-1 TGTGCCAGCAGCCAAGATGTGGTTTACTATCTGGGGACCGGGGAGCTGTTTTTT CASSQDVVYYLGTGELFF
TRBJ1-1 TRBD1 many TRBV30 TGTGCCCAAACCAGGGGGCGGACTGAAGCTTTCTTT CAQTRGRTEAFF
TRBJ1-4 NA few TRBV5-4 TGTGCCAGCAGCCCCGGCGGGAGCGGGGATGAAAAACTGTTTTTT CASSPGGSGDEKLFF
TRBJ2-3 TRBD2 many TRBV10-3 TGTGCCATCAGTGATCTCCTAGCGGGGGAGAACACAGATACGCAGTATTTT CAISDLLAGENTDTQYF
TRBJ2-5 TRBD2 many TRBV5-1 TGCGCCAGCAGCTTGGTAGCGGGACAACGAGAGACCCAGTACTTC CASSLVAGQRETQYF
TRBJ2-5 NA many TRBV4-2 TGTGCCAGCAGCCAAGAAGGGCTAGCGAAGGAGACCCAGTACTTC CASSQEGLAKETQYF
TRBJ1-5 NA many TRBV5-1 TGCGCCAGCAGCCTTGGGGCGGGGGGCAATCAGCCCCAGCATTTT CASSLGAGGNQPQHF
TRBJ2-4 TRBD2 many TRBV12-3/TRBV12-4 TGTGCCAGCAGTCCTCTAGCGGAGCGAGCCAAAAACATTCAGTACTTC CASSPLAERAKNIQYF
TRBJ1-6 NA many TRBV6-5 TGTGCCAGCGCCCCAGGGTATTCACCCCTCCACTTT CASAPGYSPLHF
TRBJ1-2 TRBD1 many TRBV12-3/TRBV12-4 TGTGCCAGCAGTCTGGACAGGGGGAATGGCTACACCTTC CASSLDRGNGYTF
TRBJ1-2 NA many TRBV12-5 TGTGCTAGTGGGCCCGGGACGGTAATCGTTGGCTACACCTTC CASGPGTVIVGYTF
TRBJ2-3 NA many TRBV24-1 TGTGCCACCATGAAGCATTCTAGCACAGATACGCAGTATTTT CATMKHSSTDTQYF
TRBJ2-7 NA many TRBV6-2/TRBV6-3 TGTGCCAGCAGTTACTTCATTGGGACCTACGAGCAGTACTTC CASSYFIGTYEQYF
TRBJ1-2 NA many TRBV7-8 TGTGCCAGCAGCTTTGCCGGGACACCGGGCCTTTATGGCTACACCTTC CASSFAGTPGLYGYTF
TRBJ1-1 TRBD1 few TRBV10-2 TGCGCCAGCCCCGGGTTGAGGCAGGGGGCTTGTCTGAACACTGAAGCTTTCTTT CASPGLRQGACLNTEAFF
TRBJ2-7 TRBD2 few TRBV7-2 TGTGCCAGCAGCTTTGAACTAGCGGGAAACTACGAGCAGTACTTC CASSFELAGNYEQYF
TRBJ2-3 TRBD1 many TRBV5-1 TGCGCCAGCAGCCCATCTAAGACAGGGAACACAGATACGCAGTATTTT CASSPSKTGNTDTQYF
TRBJ2-1 NA few TRBV7-6 TGTGCCAGCAGCCCACGGACGGCTGGATCCTACAATGAGCAGTTCTTC CASSPRTAGSYNEQFF
TRBJ1-1 NA many TRBV5-6 TGTGCCAGCAGCTTAGACCCCCAGAACACTGAAGCTTTCTTT CASSLDPQNTEAFF
TRBJ2-7 NA few TRBV7-9 TGTGCCAGCAGCCCAGAGGCGGGATACGAGCAGTACTTC CASSPEAGYEQYF
TRBJ2-6 NA NA TRBV20-1 TGCAGTGCTACAGTTGCTGGGGCCAACGTCCTGACTTTC CSATVAGANVLTF
TRBJ1-2 NA many TRBV29-1 TGCAGCGTTGCCGAATATGGCTACACCTTC CSVAEYGYTF
TRBJ2-2 NA NA TRBV12-1 TGTGCCAGCAGCTGCCAGAAAAAGGACGGTTACACCGGGGAGCTGTTTTTT CASSCQKKDGYTGELFF
TRBJ2-7 NA many TRBV5-1 TGCGCCAGCAGCGGGTCGAGTGGGTCTCTCTCCTACGAGCAGTACTTC CASSGSSGSLSYEQYF
TRBJ2-7 TRBD2 many TRBV20-1 TGCAGTGCTCCCCGGACTAGCGGCTACGAGCAGTACTTC CSAPRTSGYEQYF
TRBJ1-2 NA many TRBV20-1 TGCAGTGCTAGTGTTCAGCGGGGCTACACCTTC CSASVQRGYTF
TRBJ1-1 NA many TRBV4-3 TGCGCCAGCAGCCAAGTGGGGAGCGGCACTGAAGCTTTCTTT CASSQVGSGTEAFF
TRBJ2-3 TRBD1 few TRBV7-9 TGTGCCAGCAGCCTTGGACAGGTCGCAGATACGCAGTATTTT CASSLGQVADTQYF
TRBJ2-3 NA many TRBV11-2 TGTGCCAGCAGCTTGTGGGGGAAAAGCACAGATACGCAGTATTTT CASSLWGKSTDTQYF
TRBJ2-2 NA many TRBV7-2 TGTGCCAGCAGCTTAAGGCTAGTTGTGAACACCGGGGAGCTGTTTTTT CASSLRLVVNTGELFF
TRBJ2-2 TRBD2 many TRBV5-5 TGTGCCAGCAGCTCCCTAGCGGGATCGAACACCGGGGAGCTGTTTTTT CASSSLAGSNTGELFF
TRBJ2-1 TRBD2 NA TRBV3-1 TGTGCCACCACCCCCTTTCCTAGCGGGAGCTCCTACAATGAGCAGTTCTTC CATTPFPSGSSYNEQFF
TRBJ2-2 TRBD1 many TRBV5-1 TGCGCCAGCAGCTCCTGGGACAGGGGCGCCGGGGAGCTGTTTTTT CASSSWDRGAGELFF
TRBJ2-5 NA many TRBV27 TGTGCCAGCAGTTTAGGGGGTGGGGAAGAGACCCAGTACTTC CASSLGGGEETQYF
TRBJ2-3 TRBD2 many TRBV5-1 TGCGCCAGCAGCCCCGGACTAGCGGGAGCCCCAGATACGCAGTATTTT CASSPGLAGAPDTQYF
TRBJ1-2 TRBD1 NA TRBV6-5 TGTGCCAGCAGTTACCCGAGGACAGGGGGCGATAGCTATGGCTACACCTTC CASSYPRTGGDSYGYTF
TRBJ2-3 NA NA TRBV29-1 TGCAGCGCAATGGCGACCTATATTTCCACAGATACGCAGTATTTT CSAMATYISTDTQYF
TRBJ2-7 NA few TRBV14 TGTGCCAGCAGCCAGGATATTCACGAGCAGTACTTC CASSQDIHEQYF